This record covers a single TCR beta chain. Its antigen is currently unknown. There are 16 residues in the CDR3. The germline gives CDR1 SGHTS, CDR2 YDEGEE. With 1 base clipped from V and 4 bases from J, the junction kept 9 bases outside the gene matches. TCRdb keeps only in-frame clones here, not all; method: immunoSEQ multiplex PCR. The repertoire holds a few hundred thousand clones, with 70% to 90% as singletons. Sample treatment: roughly 19 received Ad26.COV2.S at low or high dose, single or two shots; 5 received placebo; per-sample allocation not given. Specimens were obtained on day 63 following the first vaccine or placebo injection. An Ad26 vector expressing Wuhan-strain SARS-CoV-2 spike served as the vaccine. The sample is drawn from a study of Ad26.COV2.S vaccination and SARS-CoV-2 variants. The overall study: The COV1001 Ad26.COV2.S trial arm included the donor. Once or twice, 56 days apart, Ad26.COV2.S was delivered intramuscularly. Regarding the study as a whole: Researchers cautioned that TCR breadth and depth analyses may have underestimated total T cell responses.

The receptor's source is a person between 18 and 65 years old who received the Ad26.COV2.S COVID-19 vaccine or a placebo. The rearrangement links TRBV5-8 to TRBJ1-2, with 8 positions matching TRBD1. The source was peripheral blood, collected in a trial of Ad26.COV2.S vaccine versus placebo. CDR3 residues: CASSLIGRGPGYGYTF. The CDR3 nucleotides read TGTGCCAGCAGCTTGATCGGCAGGGGGCCTGGCTATGGCTACACCTTC.